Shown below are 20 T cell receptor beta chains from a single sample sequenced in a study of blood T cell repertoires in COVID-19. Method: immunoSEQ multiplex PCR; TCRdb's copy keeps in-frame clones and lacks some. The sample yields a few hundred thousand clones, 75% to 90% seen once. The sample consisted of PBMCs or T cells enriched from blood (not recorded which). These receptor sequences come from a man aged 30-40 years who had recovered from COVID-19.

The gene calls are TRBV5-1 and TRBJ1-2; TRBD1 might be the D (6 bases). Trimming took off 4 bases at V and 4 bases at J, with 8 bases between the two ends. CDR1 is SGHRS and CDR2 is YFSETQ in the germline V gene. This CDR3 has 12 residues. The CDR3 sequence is CASSGDTYGYTF. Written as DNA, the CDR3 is TGCGCCAGCAGCGGGGACACCTATGGCTACACCTTC.

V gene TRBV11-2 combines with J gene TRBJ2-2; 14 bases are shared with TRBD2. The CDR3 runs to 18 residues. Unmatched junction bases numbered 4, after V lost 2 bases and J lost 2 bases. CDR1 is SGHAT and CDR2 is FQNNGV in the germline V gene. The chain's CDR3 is CASSLWTSGRSNTGELFF. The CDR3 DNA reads TGTGCCAGCAGCTTATGGACTAGCGGGAGGTCAAACACCGGGGAGCTGTTTTTT.

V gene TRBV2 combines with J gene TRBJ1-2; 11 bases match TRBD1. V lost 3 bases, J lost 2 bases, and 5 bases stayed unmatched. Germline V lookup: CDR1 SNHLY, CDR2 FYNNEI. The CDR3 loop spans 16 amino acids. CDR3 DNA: TGTGCCAGCAGTGATGGACAGGGGGCCCTCAACTATGGCTACACCTTC. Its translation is CASSDGQGALNYGYTF.

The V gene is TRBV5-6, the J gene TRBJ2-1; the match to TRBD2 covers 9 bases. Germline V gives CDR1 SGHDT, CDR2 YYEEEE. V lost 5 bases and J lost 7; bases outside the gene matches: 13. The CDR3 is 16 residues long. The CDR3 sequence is CASRETGNSGGNEQFF. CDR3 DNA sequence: TGTGCCAGCAGGGAAACGGGGAATAGCGGGGGTAATGAGCAGTTCTTC.

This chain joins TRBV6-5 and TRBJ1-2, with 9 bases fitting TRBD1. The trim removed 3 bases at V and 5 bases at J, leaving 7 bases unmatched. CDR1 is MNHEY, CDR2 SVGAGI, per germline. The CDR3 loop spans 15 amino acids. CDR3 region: CASSYRTGDLYGYTF. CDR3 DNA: TGTGCCAGCAGTTATAGGACAGGGGATTTGTATGGCTACACCTTC.

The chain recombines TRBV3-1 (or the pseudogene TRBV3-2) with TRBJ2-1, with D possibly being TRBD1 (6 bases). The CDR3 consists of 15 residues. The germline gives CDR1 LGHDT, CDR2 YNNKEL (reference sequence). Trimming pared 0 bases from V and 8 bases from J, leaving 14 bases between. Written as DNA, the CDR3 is TGTGCCAGCAGCCAAGAAGGAGGTGGGGGCGATGAGCAGTTCTTC. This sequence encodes CASSQEGGGGDEQFF.

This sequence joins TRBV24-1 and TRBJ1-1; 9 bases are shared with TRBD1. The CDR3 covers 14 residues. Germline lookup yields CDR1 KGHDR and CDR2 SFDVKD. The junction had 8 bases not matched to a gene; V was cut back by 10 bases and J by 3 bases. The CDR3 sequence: CATKAGQGHTEAFF. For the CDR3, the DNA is TGTGCCACAAAGGCGGGACAGGGCCACACTGAAGCTTTCTTT.

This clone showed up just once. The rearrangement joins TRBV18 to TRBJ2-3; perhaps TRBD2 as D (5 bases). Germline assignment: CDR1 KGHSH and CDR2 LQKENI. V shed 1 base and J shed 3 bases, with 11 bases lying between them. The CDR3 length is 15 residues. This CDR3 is CASSPLVSGTDTQYF. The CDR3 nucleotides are TGTGCCAGCTCACCACTCGTTTCGGGGACAGATACGCAGTATTTT. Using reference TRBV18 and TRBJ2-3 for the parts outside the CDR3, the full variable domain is NAGVMQNPRHLVRRRGQEARLRCSPMKGHSHVYWYRQLPEEGLKFMVYLQKENIIDESGMPKERFSAEFPKEGPSILRIQQVVRGDSAAYFCASSPLVSGTDTQYFGPGTRLTVL.

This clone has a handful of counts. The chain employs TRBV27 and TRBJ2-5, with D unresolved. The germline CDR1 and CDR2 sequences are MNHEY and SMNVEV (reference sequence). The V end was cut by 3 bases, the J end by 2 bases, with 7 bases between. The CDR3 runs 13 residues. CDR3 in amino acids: CASSFRRQETQYF. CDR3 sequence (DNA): TGTGCCAGCAGTTTCAGAAGACAAGAGACCCAGTACTTC.

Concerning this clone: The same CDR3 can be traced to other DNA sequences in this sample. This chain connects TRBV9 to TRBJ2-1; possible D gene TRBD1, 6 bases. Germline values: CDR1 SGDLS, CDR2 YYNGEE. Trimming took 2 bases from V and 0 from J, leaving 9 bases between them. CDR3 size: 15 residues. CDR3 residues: CASSVTGSSYNEQFF. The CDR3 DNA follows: TGTGCCAGCAGCGTCACAGGGTCCTCCTACAATGAGCAGTTCTTC. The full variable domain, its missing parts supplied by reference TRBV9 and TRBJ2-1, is DSGVTQTPKHLITATGQRVTLRCSPRSGDLSVYWYQQSLDQGLQFLIQYYNGEERAKGNILERFSAQQFPDLHSELNLSSLELGDSALYFCASSVTGSSYNEQFFGPGTRLTVL.

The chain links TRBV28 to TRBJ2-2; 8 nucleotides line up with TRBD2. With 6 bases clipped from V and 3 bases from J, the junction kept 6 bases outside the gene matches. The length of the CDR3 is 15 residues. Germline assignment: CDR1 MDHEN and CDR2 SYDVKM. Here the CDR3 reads CASSQREFYTGELFF. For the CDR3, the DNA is TGTGCCAGCAGCCAGCGGGAGTTCTACACCGGGGAGCTGTTTTTT.

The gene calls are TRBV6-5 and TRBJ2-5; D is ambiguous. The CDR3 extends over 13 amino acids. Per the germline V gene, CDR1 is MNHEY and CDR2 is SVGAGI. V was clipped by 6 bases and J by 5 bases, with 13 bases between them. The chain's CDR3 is CASRGPGRETQYF. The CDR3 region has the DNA TGTGCCAGCAGGGGCCCCGGTAGGGAGACCCAGTACTTC.

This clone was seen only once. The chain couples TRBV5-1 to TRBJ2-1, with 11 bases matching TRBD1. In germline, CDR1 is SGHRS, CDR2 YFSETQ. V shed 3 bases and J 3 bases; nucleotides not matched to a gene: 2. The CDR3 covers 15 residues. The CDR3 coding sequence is TGCGCCAGCAGCTCCGGGACAGGGGGCTACAATGAGCAGTTCTTC. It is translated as CASSSGTGGYNEQFF.

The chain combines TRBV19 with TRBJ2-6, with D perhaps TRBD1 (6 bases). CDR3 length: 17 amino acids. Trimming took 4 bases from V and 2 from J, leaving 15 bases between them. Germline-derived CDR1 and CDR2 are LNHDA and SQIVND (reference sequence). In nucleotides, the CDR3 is TGTGCCAGTAGTAATGGTAACAGGGAAGCTGGGGCCAACGTCCTGACTTTC. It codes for CASSNGNREAGANVLTF.

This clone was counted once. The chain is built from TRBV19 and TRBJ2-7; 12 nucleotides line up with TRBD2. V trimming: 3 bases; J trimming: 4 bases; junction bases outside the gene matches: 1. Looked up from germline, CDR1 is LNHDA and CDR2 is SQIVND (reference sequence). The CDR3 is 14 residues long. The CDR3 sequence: CASSIGLAGYEQYF. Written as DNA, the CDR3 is TGTGCCAGTAGTATCGGACTAGCGGGATACGAGCAGTACTTC. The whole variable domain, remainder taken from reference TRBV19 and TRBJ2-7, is DGGITQSPKYLFRKEGQNVTLSCEQNLNHDAMYWYRQDPGQGLRLIYYSQIVNDFQKGDIAEGYSVSREKKESFPLTVTSAQKNPTAFYLCASSIGLAGYEQYFGPGTRLTVT.

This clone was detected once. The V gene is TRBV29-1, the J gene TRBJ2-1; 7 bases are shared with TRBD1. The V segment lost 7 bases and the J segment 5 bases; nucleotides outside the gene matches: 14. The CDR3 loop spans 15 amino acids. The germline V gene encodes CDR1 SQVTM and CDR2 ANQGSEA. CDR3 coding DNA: TGCAGCGCTGACGGATTTGTGACAGGGAACAATGAGCAGTTCTTC. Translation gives CSADGFVTGNNEQFF.

The CDR3 reads CASSQDQLATDTQYF. DNA for the CDR3: TGCGCCAGCAGCCAAGATCAACTAGCAACAGATACGCAGTATTTT. The V and J genes are TRBV4-3 and TRBJ2-3; D perhaps matches TRBD2 (6 bases). Trimming took off 0 bases at V and 3 bases at J, with 10 bases between the two ends. CDR3 length: 15 amino acids. Germline assignment: CDR1 LGHNA and CDR2 YSLEER.

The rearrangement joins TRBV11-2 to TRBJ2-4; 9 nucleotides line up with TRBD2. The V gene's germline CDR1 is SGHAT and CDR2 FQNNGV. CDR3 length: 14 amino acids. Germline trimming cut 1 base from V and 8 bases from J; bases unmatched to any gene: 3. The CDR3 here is CASSLGTSVDIQYF. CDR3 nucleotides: TGTGCCAGCAGCTTAGGGACTAGCGTAGACATTCAGTACTTC.

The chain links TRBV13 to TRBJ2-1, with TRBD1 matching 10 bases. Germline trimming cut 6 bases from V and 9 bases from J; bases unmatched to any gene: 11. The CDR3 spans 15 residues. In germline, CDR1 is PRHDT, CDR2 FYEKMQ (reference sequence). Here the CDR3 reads CASSHPGQGWLEQFF. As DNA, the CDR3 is TGTGCCAGCAGTCACCCGGGACAGGGGTGGCTTGAGCAGTTCTTC. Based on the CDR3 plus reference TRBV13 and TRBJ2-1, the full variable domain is AAGVIQSPRHLIKEKRETATLKCYPIPRHDTVYWYQQGPGQDPQFLISFYEKMQSDKGSIPDRFSAQQFSDYHSELNMSSLELGDSALYFCASSHPGQGWLEQFFGPGTRLTVL.

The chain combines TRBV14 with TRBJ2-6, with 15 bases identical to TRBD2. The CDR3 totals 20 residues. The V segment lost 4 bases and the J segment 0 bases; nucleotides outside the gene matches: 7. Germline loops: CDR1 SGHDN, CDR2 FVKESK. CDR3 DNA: TGTGCCAGCAGCCGGACTAGCGGGAGGGCAAGGATCTCTGGGGCCAACGTCCTGACTTTC. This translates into CASSRTSGRARISGANVLTF.